The rows below give T cell receptor beta chains drawn from one sample of a study of T cell repertoires in cytomegalovirus infection. MiXCR, applied by TCRdb to the reads, yields one record per CDR3 protein. The sample has a few hundred thousand distinct CDR3 sequences; under 20% are singletons. Material: PBMCs. The source is a human donor in good health (CMV status not recorded). Some clones in this sample may be carry-over from other donors' samples. CDR3s include the opening cysteine and the closing phenylalanine or tryptophan.

j_call v_call cdr3_aa
TRBJ1-5 TRBV27 CASSFTGTEQPQHF
TRBJ2-7 TRBV12-3/TRBV12-4 CASSSSLGEQYF
TRBJ2-2 TRBV5-6 CASSLLRSGGPNTGELFF
TRBJ2-7 TRBV4-1 CASSQDWAEQYF
TRBJ1-2 TRBV6-1 CASSEEPGCRSNYGYTF
TRBJ1-2 TRBV28 CAIGGANYGYTF
TRBJ2-1 TRBV4-2 CASAAGGGLDEQFF
TRBJ1-5 TRBV6-1 CASNRQGRRNQPQHF
TRBJ2-1 TRBV5-1 CASSLAAGSTDEQFF
TRBJ2-1 TRBV4-1 CASSQSQGAYNEQFF
TRBJ2-5 TRBV4-1 CASTTTGGILETQYF
TRBJ1-2 TRBV6-6 CASRTDRGGYTF
TRBJ2-5 TRBV28 CASSFPQGGHGETQYF
TRBJ2-1 TRBV6-5 CASSYFEKQFF
TRBJ1-1 TRBV7-9 CASSARGGETEAFF
TRBJ2-1 TRBV27 CASSPIHLAGEIYNEQFF
TRBJ2-7 TRBV7-2 CASSPPRRDRAYEQYF
TRBJ2-7 TRBV6-1 CASSGLAGNEQYF
TRBJ1-2 TRBV6-6 CASSYSLGSATGYTF
TRBJ2-1 TRBV6-2/TRBV6-3 CASTRQSTDNNEQFF
TRBJ1-5 TRBV28 CASMGHTGGNQPQHF
TRBJ2-7 TRBV6-1 CASSVSGGYEQYF
TRBJ1-6 TRBV20-1 CSARNRVRALYNSPLHF
TRBJ2-7 TRBV12-3/TRBV12-4 CASSLTLAGASYEQYF
TRBJ2-3 TRBV24-1 CATSIDLTDTQYF
TRBJ1-1 TRBV7-9 CASSKKGWGVNSNTEAFF
TRBJ2-1 TRBV5-8 CASSLAAGERSYNEQFF